This TCR beta chain was obtained from a study of cytomegalovirus exposure and HLA in healthy donors. Study details: A later analysis reported the same platform for the 120 or so validation repertoires and the 666 first-cohort repertoires.

Study-wide findings and caveats: Specificity for CMV antigens was confirmed in vitro for a few of the CMV-associated chains. Generally TCR sequences proved uncommon, though certain public TCRs appeared in numerous donors.

Points on this clone: What it binds is not known.

Profiled with immunoSEQ multiplex PCR; TCRdb holds only in-frame clones, not every one. The sample has 150,000 to 200,000 clones, 84% seen once. The CDR3 length is 15 residues. Trimming removed 3 bases at V and 7 bases at J, with 17 bases between. In germline, CDR1 is SGHDT, CDR2 YYEEEE. The sequence was collected from a man aged 25-45 years in good health and CMV-seropositive. The rearrangement links TRBV5-6 to TRBJ1-5; D is uncertain. The sample comprised PBMCs. CDR3 amino acids: CASSSSLSGRQPQHF. CDR3 nucleotides: TGTGCCAGCAGCTCCAGCCTCTCAGGTAGGCAGCCCCAGCATTTT.